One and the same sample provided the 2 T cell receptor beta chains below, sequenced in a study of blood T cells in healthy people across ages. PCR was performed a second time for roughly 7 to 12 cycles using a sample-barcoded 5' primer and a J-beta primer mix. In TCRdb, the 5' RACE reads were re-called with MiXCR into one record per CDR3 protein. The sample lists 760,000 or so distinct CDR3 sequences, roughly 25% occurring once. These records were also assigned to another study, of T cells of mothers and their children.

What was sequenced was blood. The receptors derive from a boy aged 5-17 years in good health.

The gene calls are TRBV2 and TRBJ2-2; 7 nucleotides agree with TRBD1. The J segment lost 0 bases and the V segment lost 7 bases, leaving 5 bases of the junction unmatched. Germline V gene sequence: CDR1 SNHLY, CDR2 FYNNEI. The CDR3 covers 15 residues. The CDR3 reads CASTRDSANTGELFF. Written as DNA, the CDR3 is TGTGCCAGCACCCGGGACAGCGCGAACACCGGGGAGCTGTTTTTT.

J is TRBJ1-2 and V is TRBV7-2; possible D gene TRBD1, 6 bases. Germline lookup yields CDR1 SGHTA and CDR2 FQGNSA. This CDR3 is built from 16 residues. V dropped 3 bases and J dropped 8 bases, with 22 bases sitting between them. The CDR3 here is CASSLGRILSGGGYTF. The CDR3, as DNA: TGTGCCAGCAGCTTGGGGAGGATACTCAGCGGGGGCGGCTACACCTTC. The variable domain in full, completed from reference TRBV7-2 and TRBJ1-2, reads GAGVSQSPSNKVTEKGKDVELRCDPISGHTALYWYRQSLGQGLEFLIYFQGNSAPDKSGLPSDRFSAERTGGSVSTLTIQRTQQEDSAVYLCASSLGRILSGGGYTFGSGTRLTVV.